This entry concerns a single T cell receptor (beta chain). These data originate in a study of CD8 T cells in Susac syndrome. RNA amounts of about 0.5 to 1 ug underwent reverse transcription with random hexamers. TCR beta CDR3 was amplified by immunoSEQ covering 54 Vbeta and 13 Jbeta. From the immunoSEQ multiplex PCR reads, TCRdb called clonotypes with MiXCR, one entry per CDR3 protein. The table includes approximately 150,000 distinct CDR3 sequences, roughly 95% detected once. This CDR3 has 13 residues. The V gene's germline CDR1 is ENHRY and CDR2 SYGVKD. V was pared by 4 bases and J by 3 bases, with 2 bases of the junction left unmatched.

What was sequenced was CD4+ T cells from PBMCs. This chain links TRBV10-3 with TRBJ2-7, with 8 positions matching TRBD2. This TCR was sampled from a human donor in good health. In DNA, the CDR3 is TGTGCCATCAGTGCCACTAGCGGCTACGAGCAGTACTTC. It specifies CAISATSGYEQYF.